The 2 T cell receptor beta chains below all came from one sample that was sequenced in a study of blood T cells in healthy people across ages. For the second PCR, which ran for about 7 to 11 cycles, a sample-barcoded 5' primer and a J-beta primer mix were used. In TCRdb, the 5' RACE reads were re-called with MiXCR into one record per CDR3 protein. The data show around 970,000 distinct CDR3 sequences, roughly 51% seen once. Sequencing was done on a sample of blood. The receptors here all came from a woman aged 60-75 years in good health.

In its sample, this clonotype was seen a few times. Relative to the germline gene, one junction end is altered; a read error may explain this. In DNA, the CDR3 is TGTGCCAGCAGCTCCAGACTAGGTGCAGATGCGCAGTATTTT. Translation: CASSSRLGADAQYF. The V gene is TRBV7-2, the J gene TRBJ2-3, with D perhaps matching TRBD2 (6 bases). The CDR3 sequence is 14 residues long. Germline CDR1 and CDR2: SGHTA and FQGNSA. Filled out from reference TRBV7-2 and TRBJ2-3, the complete variable domain reads GAGVSQSPSNKVTEKGKDVELRCDPISGHTALYWYRQSLGQGLEFLIYFQGNSAPDKSGLPSDRFSAERTGGSVSTLTIQRTQQEDSAVYLCASSSRLGADAQYFGPGTRLTVL.

This clonotype was recorded a few times. J is TRBJ2-5 and V is TRBV4-1, with D uncertain. The CDR3 spans 15 residues. The ends were cut back, 2 bases at V and 7 bases at J, with 17 bases in the middle. Per the germline V gene, CDR1 is MGHRA and CDR2 is YSYEKL. The CDR3 loop is CASSQSRTARRTQYF. CDR3 bases: TGCGCCAGCAGCCAATCCAGGACCGCGAGGAGGACCCAGTACTTC.